This TCR beta chain was identified during a study of CD8 T cells in ankylosing spondylitis. Study conclusions and caveats: Ankylosing spondylitis blood seemed to carry a telltale TCR beta motif made of seven or eight highly homologous variants.

On this clonotype itself: Its antigen is unidentified.

The V gene lost 2 bases and the J gene lost 2 bases, with 13 bases spanning the gap. Germline CDR1 and CDR2: MDHEN and SYDVKM. This CDR3 has 15 residues. For TCR beta, libraries came from quantitative 5'-RACE with molecular barcodes. TCRdb recomputed calls from the 5' RACE reads with MiXCR, one row per CDR3 protein. The repertoire holds roughly 490,000 distinct CDR3 sequences, with less than 6% as singletons. Specimen: blood, either unsorted or a sorted T cell fraction (not recorded which). The sequence was collected from a male donor with ankylosing spondylitis. V is TRBV28 and J is TRBJ2-7; D is ambiguous. CDR3 sequence reads: CASSLTPDGAYEQYF. Here the CDR3 DNA reads TGTGCCAGCAGTTTAACCCCGGACGGAGCCTACGAGCAGTACTTC.